This T cell receptor beta chain was identified during a study of post-analysis software for immune sequencing data. Prepared libraries of TCR beta cDNA carried unique molecular identifiers. TCRdb re-derived calls from the PCR reads in MiXCR, one entry per CDR3 protein. Among around 700,000 distinct CDR3 sequences listed, approximately 59% were seen once. The CDR3 contains 14 residues. Germline assignment: CDR1 SGHTA and CDR2 FQGNSA. Study results and caveats: Relative to controls, patients had five TRBV segments at higher frequency, with TRBV5-6, TRBV5-1 and TRBV20-1 among these.

Notes on this clonotype: Its cognate antigen is unknown. A junction end diverges from the germline sequence, so it may reflect a read error.

Sequencing was done on a sample of blood. The origin of this receptor is a girl aged 2 to 9 with multiple sclerosis. The rearrangement links TRBV7-2 to TRBJ2-4; TRBD1 matches 7 bases. For the CDR3, the DNA is TGTGCCGGCAGCTTAGGGGGCTCCAAAAACATTCAGTACTTC. As protein: CAGSLGGSKNIQYF.